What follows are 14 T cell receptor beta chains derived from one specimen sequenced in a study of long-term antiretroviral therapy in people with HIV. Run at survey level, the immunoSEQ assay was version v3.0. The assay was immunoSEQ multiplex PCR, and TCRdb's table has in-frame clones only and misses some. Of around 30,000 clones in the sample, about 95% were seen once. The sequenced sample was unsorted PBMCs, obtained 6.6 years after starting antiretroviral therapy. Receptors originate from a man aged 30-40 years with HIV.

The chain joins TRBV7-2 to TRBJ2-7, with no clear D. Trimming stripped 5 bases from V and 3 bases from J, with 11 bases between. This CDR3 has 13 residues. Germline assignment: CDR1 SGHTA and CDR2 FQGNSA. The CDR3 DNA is TGTGCCAGCAGCCTGTCGACACGCTACGAGCAGTACTTC. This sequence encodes CASSLSTRYEQYF.

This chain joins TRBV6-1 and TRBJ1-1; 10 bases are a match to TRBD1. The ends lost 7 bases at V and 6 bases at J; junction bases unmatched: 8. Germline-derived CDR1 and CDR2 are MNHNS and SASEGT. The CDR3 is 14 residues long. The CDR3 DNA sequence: TGTGCCAGCACTACCCTGGACAGGGGGGCTGAAGCTTTCTTT. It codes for CASTTLDRGAEAFF.

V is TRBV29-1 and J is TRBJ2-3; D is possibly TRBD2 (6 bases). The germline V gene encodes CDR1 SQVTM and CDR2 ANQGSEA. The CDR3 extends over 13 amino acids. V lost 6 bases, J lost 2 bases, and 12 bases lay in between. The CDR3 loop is CSVGGGDTDTQYF. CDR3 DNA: TGCAGCGTCGGAGGAGGGGACACAGATACGCAGTATTTT.

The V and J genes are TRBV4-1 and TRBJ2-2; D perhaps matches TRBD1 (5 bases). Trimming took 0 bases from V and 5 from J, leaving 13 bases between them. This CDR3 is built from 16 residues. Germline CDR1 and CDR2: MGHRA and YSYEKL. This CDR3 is CASSQDPRVNTGELFF. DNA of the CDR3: TGCGCCAGCAGCCAAGATCCCAGGGTGAATACCGGGGAGCTGTTTTTT.

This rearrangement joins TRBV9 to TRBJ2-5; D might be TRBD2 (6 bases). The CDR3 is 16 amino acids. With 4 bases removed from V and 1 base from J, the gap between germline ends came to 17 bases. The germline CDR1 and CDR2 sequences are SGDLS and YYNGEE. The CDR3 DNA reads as TGTGCCAGCAGCTCCCATCCGGGACTCTCCCAAGAGACCCAGTACTTC. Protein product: CASSSHPGLSQETQYF.

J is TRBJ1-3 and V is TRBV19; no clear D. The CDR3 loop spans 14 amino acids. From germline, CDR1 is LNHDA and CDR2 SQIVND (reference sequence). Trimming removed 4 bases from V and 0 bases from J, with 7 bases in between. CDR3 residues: CASSKYLSGNTIYF. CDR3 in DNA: TGTGCCAGTAGTAAATACCTCTCTGGAAACACCATATATTTT.

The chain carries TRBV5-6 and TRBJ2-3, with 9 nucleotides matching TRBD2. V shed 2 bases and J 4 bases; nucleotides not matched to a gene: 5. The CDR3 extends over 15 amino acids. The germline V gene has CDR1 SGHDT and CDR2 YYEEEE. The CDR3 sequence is CASSFSGSIADTQYF. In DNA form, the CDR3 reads TGTGCCAGCAGCTTTAGCGGGAGTATCGCAGATACGCAGTATTTT.

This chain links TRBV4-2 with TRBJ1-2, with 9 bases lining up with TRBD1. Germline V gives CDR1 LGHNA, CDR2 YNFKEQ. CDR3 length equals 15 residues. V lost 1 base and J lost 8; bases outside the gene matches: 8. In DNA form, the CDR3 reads TGTGCCAGCAGCCAAGTTGACAGGGGGAATGACGGCTACACCTTC. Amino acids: CASSQVDRGNDGYTF.

CDR3 sequence reads: CASWDDTDTQYF. CDR3 sequence (DNA): TGTGCCAGCTGGGACGACACAGATACGCAGTATTTT. V usage is TRBV10-3 and J usage is TRBJ2-3, with D possibly called TRBD1 or TRBD2 (5 bases each). The V end lost 10 bases, the J end lost 2 bases, and 10 bases lay between the germline ends. Per germline, CDR1 ENHRY and CDR2 SYGVKD. This CDR3 is 12 amino acids long.

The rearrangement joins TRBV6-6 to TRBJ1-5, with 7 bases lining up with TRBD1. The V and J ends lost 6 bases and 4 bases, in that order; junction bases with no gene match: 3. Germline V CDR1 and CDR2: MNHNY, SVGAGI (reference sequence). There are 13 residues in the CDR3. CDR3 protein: CASRSGGNQPQHF. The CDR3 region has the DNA TGTGCCAGCAGATCAGGGGGAAATCAGCCCCAGCATTTT.

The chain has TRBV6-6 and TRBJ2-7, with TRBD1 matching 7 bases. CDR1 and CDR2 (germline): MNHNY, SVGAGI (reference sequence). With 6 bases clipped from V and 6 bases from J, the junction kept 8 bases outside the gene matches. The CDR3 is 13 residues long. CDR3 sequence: CASSRRTGGEQYF. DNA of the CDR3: TGTGCCAGCAGCCGCCGGACAGGAGGCGAGCAGTACTTC.

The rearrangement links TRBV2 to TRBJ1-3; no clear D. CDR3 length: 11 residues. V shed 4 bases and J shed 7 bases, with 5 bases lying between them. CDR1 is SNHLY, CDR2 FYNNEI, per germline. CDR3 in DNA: TGTGCCAGCAGTGTAGGTAACACCATATATTTT. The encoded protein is CASSVGNTIYF.

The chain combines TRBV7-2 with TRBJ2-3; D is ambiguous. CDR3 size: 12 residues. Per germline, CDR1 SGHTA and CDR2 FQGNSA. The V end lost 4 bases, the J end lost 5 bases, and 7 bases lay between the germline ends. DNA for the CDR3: TGTGCCAGCAGCTATACCGGAGATACGCAGTATTTT. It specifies CASSYTGDTQYF.

The CDR3 spells CASSLLVSSTGELFF. DNA of the CDR3: TGTGCCAGCAGCTTGCTTGTATCGTCGACCGGGGAGCTGTTTTTT. This chain uses TRBV5-6 with TRBJ2-2; D is uncertain. This CDR3 has 15 residues. Trimming cost V 1 base and J 5 bases, with 12 bases left between them. Germline CDR1 reads SGHDT; CDR2 reads YYEEEE.